The TCR beta chain described here comes from a study of T cell responses to AZD1222 COVID-19 vaccine. Study-level results: Females made up more of the donors, who were largely white British, and clonal diversity may have come out too low.

Germline values: CDR1 LGHNA, CDR2 YNFKEQ. The CDR3 contains 16 residues. V lost 3 bases, J lost 1 base, and 8 bases stayed unmatched. Using immunoSEQ multiplex PCR, the repertoire was profiled, and TCRdb retains in-frame clones only, with some absent. The data show around 67,000 clones, 80% to 90% seen once. For this clone: Its antigen is still unknown.

This specimen was peripheral blood, taken on day 0 of AZD1222 vaccination. V usage is TRBV4-2 and J usage is TRBJ2-7; 8 nucleotides match TRBD1. The TCR originated in an adult in good health. CDR3 DNA sequence: TGTGCCAGCAGCCAGTACGGGACAGGTTTTTCCTACGAGCAGTACTTC. This gives the protein CASSQYGTGFSYEQYF.